These 13 T cell receptor beta chains came from one sample sequenced in a study of blood T cell repertoires in COVID-19. TCRdb keeps only in-frame clones here, not all; method: immunoSEQ multiplex PCR. The sample gives 130,000 or so clones, around 86% of which show up once; approximately 4.2% is in the top ten. Specimen: peripheral blood. The receptor source for this set is a man aged 35 to 55 with acute or convalescent COVID-19.

This chain links TRBV30 with TRBJ1-2, with 10 bases matching TRBD1. V was pared by 2 bases and J by 8 bases, with 5 bases of the junction left unmatched. In germline, CDR1 is GTSNPN, CDR2 SVGIG (reference sequence). This CDR3 contains 13 residues. CDR3 region: CAWSRTGGLGYTF. CDR3 in DNA: TGTGCCTGGAGTCGGACAGGGGGTTTGGGCTACACCTTC.

The chain couples TRBV10-2 to TRBJ1-2, with no clear D. Per the germline V gene, CDR1 is WSHSY and CDR2 is SAAADI. There are 11 residues in the CDR3. V was clipped by 7 bases and J by 7 bases, with 10 bases between them. The chain's CDR3 is CASMVGGGYTF. The CDR3, as DNA: TGCGCCAGCATGGTCGGTGGTGGCTACACCTTC.

The chain has TRBV18 and TRBJ1-6, with TRBD1 matching 7 bases. V was clipped by 5 bases and J by 6 bases; unmatched bases: 7. The germline CDR1 and CDR2 sequences are KGHSH and LQKENI. There are 15 residues in the CDR3. CDR3 sequence: CASSSGQQVNSPLHF. CDR3 DNA sequence: TGTGCCAGCTCATCGGGACAGCAAGTTAATTCACCCCTCCACTTT.

This clone has just a few counts. The chain recombines TRBV6-2 or TRBV6-3 with TRBJ1-5, with TRBD1 as a possible D gene (6 bases). CDR3 length equals 15 residues. The germline V gene has CDR1 MNHEY and CDR2 SVGEGT. The V end was cut by 2 bases, the J end by 2 bases, with 10 bases between. CDR3 residues: CASSYPTGRNQPQHF. CDR3 in DNA: TGTGCCAGCAGTTACCCCACAGGGCGCAATCAGCCCCAGCATTTT.

This rearrangement joins TRBV5-8 to TRBJ2-5; D gene unclear. CDR1 and CDR2 from the germline V gene are SGHTS and YDEGEE. The CDR3 spans 13 residues. V was pared by 2 bases and J by 4 bases, with 9 bases between. In DNA form, the CDR3 reads TGTGCCAGCAGCTTTGACACGGCAGAGACCCAGTACTTC. It yields the protein CASSFDTAETQYF.

The chain employs TRBV19 and TRBJ2-1, with 7 bases identical to TRBD1. The junction had 7 bases not matched to a gene; V was cut back by 3 bases and J by 5 bases. The CDR3 runs to 15 residues. The germline CDR1 and CDR2 sequences are LNHDA and SQIVND (reference sequence). DNA of the CDR3: TGTGCCAGTAGTATGACGGACAGGATAAACAATGAGCAGTTCTTC. It yields the protein CASSMTDRINNEQFF.

The chain is built from TRBV5-4 and TRBJ1-1, with D uncertain. The CDR3 has 13 amino acids. Trimming removed 4 bases at V and 5 bases at J, with 12 bases between. The germline gives CDR1 SGHNT, CDR2 YYREEE (reference sequence). The CDR3 region is CASSPRLGTEAFF. Here the CDR3 DNA reads TGTGCCAGCAGCCCCCGGCTCGGGACTGAAGCTTTCTTT.

The sample holds one count of this clone. The rearrangement joins TRBV2 to TRBJ1-3, with TRBD1 identical over 7 bases. Germline values: CDR1 SNHLY, CDR2 FYNNEI. The junction had 12 bases not matched to a gene; V was cut back by 7 bases and J by 0 bases. The CDR3 runs 17 residues. CDR3 sequence: CASTPHEGQISGNTIYF. The CDR3 DNA is TGTGCCAGCACCCCTCACGAGGGACAGATCTCTGGAAACACCATATATTTT. Supplemented by reference TRBV2 and TRBJ1-3, the full variable domain reads EPEVTQTPSHQVTQMGQEVILRCVPISNHLYFYWYRQILGQKVEFLVSFYNNEISEKSEIFDDQFSVERPDGSNFTLKIRSTKLEDSAMYFCASTPHEGQISGNTIYFGEGSWLTVV.

This clone was counted only a few times. The gene calls are TRBV10-3 and TRBJ1-4; TRBD1 matches at 8 bases. J was trimmed by 13 bases and V by 2 bases; bases with no gene match: 12. The CDR3 sequence is 15 residues long. CDR1 and CDR2 (germline): ENHRY, SYGVKD. The CDR3 DNA follows: TGTGCCATCAGTGAGGTTCGGGACAGGACCGAGGGACTGTTTTTT. It codes for CAISEVRDRTEGLFF.

This clone has a single count. The CDR3 bases are TGTGCCAGCAGCCCGGGACTGGTACAAGAGACCCAGTACTTC. Translated: CASSPGLVQETQYF. V and J are TRBV11-2 and TRBJ2-5, with D possibly TRBD2 on 6 matching bases. Germline lookup yields CDR1 SGHAT and CDR2 FQNNGV. The V end lost 5 bases, the J end lost 2 bases, and 12 bases lay between the germline ends. This CDR3 contains 14 residues. The full variable domain, its missing parts supplied by reference TRBV11-2 and TRBJ2-5, is EAGVAQSPRYKIIEKRQSVAFWCNPISGHATLYWYQQILGQGPKLLIQFQNNGVVDDSQLPKDRFSAERLKGVDSTLKIQPAKLEDSAVYLCASSPGLVQETQYFGPGTRLLVL.

This chain joins TRBV7-9 and TRBJ1-2; 7 bases are shared with TRBD1. The germline V gene encodes CDR1 SEHNR and CDR2 FQNEAQ (reference sequence). This CDR3 is 15 amino acids long. V shed 6 bases, J shed 1 base, and the junction held 8 bases outside the gene matches. CDR3 sequence: CASRPTTGINYGYTF. The CDR3 region has the DNA TGTGCCAGCAGACCCACGACAGGGATTAACTATGGCTACACCTTC.

V and J are TRBV29-1 and TRBJ1-2; 10 nucleotides align to TRBD1. Germline V CDR1 and CDR2: SQVTM, ANQGSEA. The length of the CDR3 is 13 residues. Trimming removed 4 bases from V and 4 bases from J; junction bases left unmatched: 3. CDR3 sequence: CSVGTGGIYGYTF. The DNA for the CDR3 is TGCAGCGTTGGGACAGGGGGAATCTATGGCTACACCTTC.

The chain joins TRBV2 to TRBJ2-1, with 8 bases identical to TRBD1. V lost 10 bases to trimming and J lost 2 bases; unmatched junction nucleotides: 7. CDR3 size: 14 residues. CDR1 is SNHLY, CDR2 FYNNEI, per germline. CDR3: CATKTGATYNEQFF. Written as DNA, the CDR3 is TGTGCCACCAAGACAGGGGCGACCTACAATGAGCAGTTCTTC.